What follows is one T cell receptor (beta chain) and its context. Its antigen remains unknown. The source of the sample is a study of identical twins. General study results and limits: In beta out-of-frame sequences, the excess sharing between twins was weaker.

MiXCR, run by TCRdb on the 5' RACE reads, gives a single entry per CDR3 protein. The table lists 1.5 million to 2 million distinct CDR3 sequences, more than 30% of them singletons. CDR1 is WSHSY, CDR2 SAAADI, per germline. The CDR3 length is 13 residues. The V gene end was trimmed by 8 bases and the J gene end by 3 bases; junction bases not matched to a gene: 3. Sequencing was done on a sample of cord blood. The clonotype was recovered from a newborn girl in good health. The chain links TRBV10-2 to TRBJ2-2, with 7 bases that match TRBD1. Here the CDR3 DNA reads TGCGCCAGCCAGGGGGAGTACACCGGGGAGCTGTTTTTT. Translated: CASQGEYTGELFF.